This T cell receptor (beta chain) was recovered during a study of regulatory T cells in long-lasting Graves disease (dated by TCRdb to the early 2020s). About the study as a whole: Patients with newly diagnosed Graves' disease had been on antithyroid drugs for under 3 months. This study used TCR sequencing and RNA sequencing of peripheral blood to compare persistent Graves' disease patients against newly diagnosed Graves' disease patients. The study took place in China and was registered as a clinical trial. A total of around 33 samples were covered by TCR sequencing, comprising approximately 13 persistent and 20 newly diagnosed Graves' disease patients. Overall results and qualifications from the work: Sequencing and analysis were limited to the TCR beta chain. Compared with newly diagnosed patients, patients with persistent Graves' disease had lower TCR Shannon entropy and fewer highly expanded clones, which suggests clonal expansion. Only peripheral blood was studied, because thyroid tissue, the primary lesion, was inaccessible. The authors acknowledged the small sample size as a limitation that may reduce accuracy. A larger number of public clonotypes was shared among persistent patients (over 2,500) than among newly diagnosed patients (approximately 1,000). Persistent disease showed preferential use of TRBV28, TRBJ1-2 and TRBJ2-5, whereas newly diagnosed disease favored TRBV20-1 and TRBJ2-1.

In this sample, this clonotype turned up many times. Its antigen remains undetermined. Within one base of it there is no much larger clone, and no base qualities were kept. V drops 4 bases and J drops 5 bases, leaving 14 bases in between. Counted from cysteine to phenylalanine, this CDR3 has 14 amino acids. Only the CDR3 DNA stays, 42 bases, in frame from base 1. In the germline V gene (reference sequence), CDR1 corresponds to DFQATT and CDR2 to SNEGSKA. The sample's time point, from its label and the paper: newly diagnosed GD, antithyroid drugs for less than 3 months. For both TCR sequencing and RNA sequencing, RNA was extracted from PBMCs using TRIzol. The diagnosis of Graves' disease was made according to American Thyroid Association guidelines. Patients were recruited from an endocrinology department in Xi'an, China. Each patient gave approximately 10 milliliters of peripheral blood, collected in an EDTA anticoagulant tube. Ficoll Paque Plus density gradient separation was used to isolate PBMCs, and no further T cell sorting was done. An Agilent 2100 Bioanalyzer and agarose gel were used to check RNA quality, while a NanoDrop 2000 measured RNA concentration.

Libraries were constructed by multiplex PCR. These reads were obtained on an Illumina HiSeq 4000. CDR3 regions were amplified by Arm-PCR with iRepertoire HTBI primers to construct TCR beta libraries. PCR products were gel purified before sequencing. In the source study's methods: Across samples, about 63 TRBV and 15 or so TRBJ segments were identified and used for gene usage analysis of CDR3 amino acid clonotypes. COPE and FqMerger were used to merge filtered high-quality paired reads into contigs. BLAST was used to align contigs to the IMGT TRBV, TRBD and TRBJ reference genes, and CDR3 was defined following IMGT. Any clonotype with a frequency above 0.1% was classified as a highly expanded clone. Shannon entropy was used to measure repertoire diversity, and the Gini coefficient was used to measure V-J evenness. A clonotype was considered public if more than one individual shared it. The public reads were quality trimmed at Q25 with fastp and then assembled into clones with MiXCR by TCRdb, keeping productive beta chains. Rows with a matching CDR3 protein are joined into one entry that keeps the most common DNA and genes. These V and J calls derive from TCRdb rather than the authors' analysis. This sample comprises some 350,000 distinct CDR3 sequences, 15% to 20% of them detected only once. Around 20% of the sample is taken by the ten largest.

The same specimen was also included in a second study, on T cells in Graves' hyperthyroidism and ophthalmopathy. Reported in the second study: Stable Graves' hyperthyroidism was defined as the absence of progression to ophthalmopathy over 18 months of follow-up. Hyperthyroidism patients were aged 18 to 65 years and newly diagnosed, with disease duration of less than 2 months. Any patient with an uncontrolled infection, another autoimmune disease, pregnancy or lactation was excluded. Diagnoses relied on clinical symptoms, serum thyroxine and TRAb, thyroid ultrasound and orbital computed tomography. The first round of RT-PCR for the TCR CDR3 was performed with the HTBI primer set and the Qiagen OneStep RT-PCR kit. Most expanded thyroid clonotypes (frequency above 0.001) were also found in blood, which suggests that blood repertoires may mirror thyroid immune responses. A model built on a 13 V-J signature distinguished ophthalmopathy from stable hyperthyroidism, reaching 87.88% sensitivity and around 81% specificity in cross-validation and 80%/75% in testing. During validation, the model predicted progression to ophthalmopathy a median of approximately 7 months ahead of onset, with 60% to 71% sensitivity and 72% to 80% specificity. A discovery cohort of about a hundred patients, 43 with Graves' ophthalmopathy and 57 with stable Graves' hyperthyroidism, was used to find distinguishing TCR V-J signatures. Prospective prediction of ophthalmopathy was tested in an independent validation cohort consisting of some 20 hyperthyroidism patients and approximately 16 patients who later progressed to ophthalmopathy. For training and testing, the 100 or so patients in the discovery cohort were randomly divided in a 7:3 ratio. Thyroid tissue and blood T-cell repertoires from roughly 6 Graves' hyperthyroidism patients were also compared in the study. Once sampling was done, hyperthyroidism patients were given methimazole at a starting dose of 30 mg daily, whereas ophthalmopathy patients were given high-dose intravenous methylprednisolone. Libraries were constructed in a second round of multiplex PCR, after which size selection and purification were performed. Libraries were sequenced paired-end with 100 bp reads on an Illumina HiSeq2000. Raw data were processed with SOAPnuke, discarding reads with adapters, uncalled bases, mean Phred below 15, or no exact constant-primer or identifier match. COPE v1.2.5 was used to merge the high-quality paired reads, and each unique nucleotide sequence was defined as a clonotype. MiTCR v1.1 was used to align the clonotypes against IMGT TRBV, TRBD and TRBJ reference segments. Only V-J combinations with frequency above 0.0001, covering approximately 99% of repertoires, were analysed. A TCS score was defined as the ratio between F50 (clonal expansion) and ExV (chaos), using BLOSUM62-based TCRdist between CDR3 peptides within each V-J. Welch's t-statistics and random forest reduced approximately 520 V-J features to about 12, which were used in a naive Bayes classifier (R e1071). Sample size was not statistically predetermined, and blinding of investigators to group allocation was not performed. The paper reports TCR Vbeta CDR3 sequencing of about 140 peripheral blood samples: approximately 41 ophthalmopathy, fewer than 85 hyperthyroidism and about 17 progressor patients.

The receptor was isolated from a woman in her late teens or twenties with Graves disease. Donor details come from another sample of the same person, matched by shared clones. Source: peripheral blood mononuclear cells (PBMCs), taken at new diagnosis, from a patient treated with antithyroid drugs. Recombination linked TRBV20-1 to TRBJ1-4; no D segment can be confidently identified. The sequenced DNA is TGCAGTGCTATAAAACCGGGAGGGAATGAAAAACTGTTTTTT. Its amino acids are CSAIKPGGNEKLFF.